This T cell receptor beta chain was recorded in a study of control samples from healthy donors and cancer patients. Profiling relied on immunoSEQ multiplex PCR, and the TCRdb table lists in-frame clones only, not all of them. The sample holds 120,000 or so clones, approximately 89% seen once. There are 14 residues in the CDR3. Trimming stripped 2 bases from V and 4 bases from J, with 12 bases between. Germline CDR1 SGHRS, CDR2 YFSETQ. The sample was blood. The clonotype comes from a man aged 60 to 75 in good health. The chain is built from TRBV5-1 and TRBJ2-5; D not resolved. CDR3 loop: CASSLTAGSETQYF. The CDR3 DNA follows: TGCGCCAGCAGCTTAACAGCAGGTTCAGAGACCCAGTACTTC. Looking up the rest from reference TRBV5-1 and TRBJ2-5 gives the full variable domain: KAGVTQTPRYLIKTRGQQVTLSCSPISGHRSVSWYQQTPGQGLQFLFEYFSETQRNKGNFPGRFSGRQFSNSRSEMNVSTLELGDSALYLCASSLTAGSETQYFGPGTRLLVL.